A single sample gave rise to the 2 T cell receptor beta chains below, sequenced in a study of read filtering for tumor transcriptome and immune sequencing. This library used about 360 ng RNA and molecular barcoded adaptors spanning alpha/delta and beta/gamma chains. One entry per CDR3 protein, called by TCRdb with MiXCR from the reads. The table shows 40,000 to 55,000 distinct CDR3 sequences, with roughly 19% occurring only once. The material sequenced was a population of CD138-negative cells sorted from bone marrow. The source is a donor at least 40 years old with multiple myeloma.

Concerning this clonotype itself: A much more abundant neighbour one base away suggests this may be a read error. V and J are TRBV5-1 and TRBJ2-3, with D hard to call. The CDR3 is 14 amino acids. Trimming removed 4 bases at V and 4 bases at J, with 13 bases between. Germline V gene data show CDR1 as SGHRS and CDR2 as YFSETQ. CDR3 protein: CASSPMESSDTQYF. In DNA form, the CDR3 reads TGCGCCAGCAGCCCAATGGAGAGCTCAGATACGCAGTATTTT.

The sample holds a few counts of this clonotype. V gene TRBV10-1 combines with J gene TRBJ2-2, with 7 positions matching TRBD2. The CDR3 has 17 residues. CDR1 and CDR2 from the germline V gene are WNHNN and SYGVQD (reference sequence). Germline trimming cut 0 bases from V and 2 bases from J; bases unmatched to any gene: 6. The chain's CDR3 is CASSESGAGPNTGELFF. CDR3 nucleotide sequence: TGCGCCAGCAGTGAGTCGGGAGCGGGGCCTAACACCGGGGAGCTGTTTTTT.